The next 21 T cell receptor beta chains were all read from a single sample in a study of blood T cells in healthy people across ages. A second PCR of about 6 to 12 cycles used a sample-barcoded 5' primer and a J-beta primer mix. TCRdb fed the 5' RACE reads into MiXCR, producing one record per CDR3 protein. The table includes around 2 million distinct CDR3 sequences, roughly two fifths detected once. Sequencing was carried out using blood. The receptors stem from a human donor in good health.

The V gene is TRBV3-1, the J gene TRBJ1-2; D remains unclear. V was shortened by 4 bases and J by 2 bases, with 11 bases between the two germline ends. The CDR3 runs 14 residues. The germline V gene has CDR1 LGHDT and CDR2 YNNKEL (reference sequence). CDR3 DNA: TGTGCCAGCAGCCCTACCCACGGAAACTATGGCTACACCTTC. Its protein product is CASSPTHGNYGYTF.

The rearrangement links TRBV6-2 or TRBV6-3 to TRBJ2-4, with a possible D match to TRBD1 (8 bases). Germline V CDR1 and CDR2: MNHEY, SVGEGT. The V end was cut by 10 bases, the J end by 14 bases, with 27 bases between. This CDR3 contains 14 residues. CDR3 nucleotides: TGTGCCAACAGACTCCCGAGCACAGGGGGGGCCAAGTACTTC. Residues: CANRLPSTGGAKYF.

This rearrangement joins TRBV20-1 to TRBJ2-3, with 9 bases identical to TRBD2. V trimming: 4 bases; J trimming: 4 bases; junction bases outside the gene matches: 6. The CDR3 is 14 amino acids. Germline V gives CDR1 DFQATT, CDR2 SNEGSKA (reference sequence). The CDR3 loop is CSAKRGEAPDTQYF. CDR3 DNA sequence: TGCAGTGCTAAGCGGGGGGAGGCCCCAGATACGCAGTATTTT.

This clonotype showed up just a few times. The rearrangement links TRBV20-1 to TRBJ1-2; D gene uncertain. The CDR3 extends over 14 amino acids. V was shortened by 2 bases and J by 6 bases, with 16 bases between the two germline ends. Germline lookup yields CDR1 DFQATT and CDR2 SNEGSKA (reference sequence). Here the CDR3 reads CSARRPGSEDGYTF. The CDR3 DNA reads TGCAGTGCTAGAAGGCCGGGCTCAGAGGATGGCTACACCTTC.

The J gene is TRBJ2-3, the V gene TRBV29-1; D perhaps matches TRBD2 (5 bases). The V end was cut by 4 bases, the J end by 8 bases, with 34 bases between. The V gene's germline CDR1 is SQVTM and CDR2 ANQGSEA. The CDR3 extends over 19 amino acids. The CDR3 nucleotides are TGCAGCGTTGTTGTGAGGGCCCCGGAGGTTACAATGGCTAGAGGTACGCAGTATTTT. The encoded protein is CSVVVRAPEVTMARGTQYF.

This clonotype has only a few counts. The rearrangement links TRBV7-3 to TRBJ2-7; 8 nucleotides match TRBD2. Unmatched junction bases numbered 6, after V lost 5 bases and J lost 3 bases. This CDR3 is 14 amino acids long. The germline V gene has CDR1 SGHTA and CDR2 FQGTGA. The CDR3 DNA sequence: TGTGCCAGCAGCCGGGGGGGTTGGAGCTACGAGCAGTACTTC. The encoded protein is CASSRGGWSYEQYF.

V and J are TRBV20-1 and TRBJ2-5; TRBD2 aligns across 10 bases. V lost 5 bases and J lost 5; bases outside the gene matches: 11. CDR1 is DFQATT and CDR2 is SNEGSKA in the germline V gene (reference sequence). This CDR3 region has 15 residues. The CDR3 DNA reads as TGCAGTGCTTTTGTTATGGGACTAGCGTCGGAGACCCAGTACTTC. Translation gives CSAFVMGLASETQYF.

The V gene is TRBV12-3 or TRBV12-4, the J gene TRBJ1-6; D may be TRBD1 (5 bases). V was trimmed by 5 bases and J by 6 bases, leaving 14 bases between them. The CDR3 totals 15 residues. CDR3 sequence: CASSPRGRRNSPLHF. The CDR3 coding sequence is TGTGCCAGCAGTCCACGGGGACGGCGTAATTCACCCCTCCACTTT.

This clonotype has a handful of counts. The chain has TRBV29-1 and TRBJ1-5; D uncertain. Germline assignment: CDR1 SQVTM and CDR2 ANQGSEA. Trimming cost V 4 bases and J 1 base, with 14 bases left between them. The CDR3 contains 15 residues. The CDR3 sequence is CSVVFSGWSNQPQHF. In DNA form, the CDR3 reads TGCAGCGTTGTTTTTTCGGGTTGGAGCAATCAGCCCCAGCATTTT.

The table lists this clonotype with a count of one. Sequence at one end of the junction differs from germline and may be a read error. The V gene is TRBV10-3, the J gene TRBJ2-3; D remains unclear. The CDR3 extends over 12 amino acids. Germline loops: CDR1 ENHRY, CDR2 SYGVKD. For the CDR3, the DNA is TGTGCCATCAGTTCCCCCCCAGATGCGCAGTATTTT. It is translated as CAISSPPDAQYF.

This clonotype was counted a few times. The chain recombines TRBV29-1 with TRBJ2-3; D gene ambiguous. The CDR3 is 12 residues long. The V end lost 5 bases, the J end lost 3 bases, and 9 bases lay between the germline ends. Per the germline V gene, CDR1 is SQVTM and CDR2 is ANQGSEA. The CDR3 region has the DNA TGCAGCGTTATTCGACGAACAGATACGCAGTATTTT. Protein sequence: CSVIRRTDTQYF.

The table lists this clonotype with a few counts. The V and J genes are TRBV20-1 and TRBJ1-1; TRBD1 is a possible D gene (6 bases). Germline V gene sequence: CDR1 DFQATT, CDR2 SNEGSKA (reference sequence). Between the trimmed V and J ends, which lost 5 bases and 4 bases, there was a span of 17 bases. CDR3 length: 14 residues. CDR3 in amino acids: CSAPLTGPRTEAFF. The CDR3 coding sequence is TGCAGTGCTCCCTTGACAGGCCCCCGCACTGAAGCTTTCTTT.

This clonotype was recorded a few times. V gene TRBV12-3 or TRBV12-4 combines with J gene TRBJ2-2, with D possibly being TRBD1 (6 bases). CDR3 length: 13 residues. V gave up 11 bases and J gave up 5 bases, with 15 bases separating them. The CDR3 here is CACHRVETGELFF. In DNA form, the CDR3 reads TGTGCCTGTCACAGGGTTGAGACCGGGGAGCTGTTTTTT.

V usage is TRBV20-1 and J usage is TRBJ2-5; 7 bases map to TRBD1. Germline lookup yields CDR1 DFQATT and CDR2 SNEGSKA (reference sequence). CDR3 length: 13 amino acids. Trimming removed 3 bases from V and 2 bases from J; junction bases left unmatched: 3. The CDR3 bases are TGCAGTGCTAGGACAGGGTGGCAAGAGACCCAGTACTTC. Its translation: CSARTGWQETQYF.

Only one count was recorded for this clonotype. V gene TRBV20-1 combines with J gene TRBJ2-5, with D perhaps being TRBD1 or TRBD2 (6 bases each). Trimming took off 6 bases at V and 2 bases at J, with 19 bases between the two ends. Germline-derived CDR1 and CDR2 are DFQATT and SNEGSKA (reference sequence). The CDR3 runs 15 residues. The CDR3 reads CSAAGQGTKQETQYF. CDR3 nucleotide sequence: TGCAGTGCCGCGGGGCAGGGGACAAAGCAAGAGACCCAGTACTTC.

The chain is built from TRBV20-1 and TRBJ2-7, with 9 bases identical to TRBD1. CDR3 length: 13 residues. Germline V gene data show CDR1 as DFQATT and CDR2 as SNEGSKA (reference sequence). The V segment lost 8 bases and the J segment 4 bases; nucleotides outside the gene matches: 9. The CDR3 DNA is TGCAGTTACCCGGACAGGGGAAGGTACGAGCAGTACTTC. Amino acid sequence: CSYPDRGRYEQYF.

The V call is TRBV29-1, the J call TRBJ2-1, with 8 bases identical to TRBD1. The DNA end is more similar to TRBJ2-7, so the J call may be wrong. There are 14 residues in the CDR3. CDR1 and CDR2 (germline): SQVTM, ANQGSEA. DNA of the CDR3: TGCAGCGTGCACAGGGGGAGCTCCTACAATGAGCAGTACTTC. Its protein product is CSVHRGSSYNEQYF.

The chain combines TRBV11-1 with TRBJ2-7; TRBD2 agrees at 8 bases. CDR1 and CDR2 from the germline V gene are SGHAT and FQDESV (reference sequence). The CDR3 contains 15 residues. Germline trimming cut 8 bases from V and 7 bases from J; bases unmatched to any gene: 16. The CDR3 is CASGRPAGARGEQYF. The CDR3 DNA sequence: TGTGCCAGCGGGCGGCCAGCGGGGGCCAGAGGGGAGCAGTACTTC.

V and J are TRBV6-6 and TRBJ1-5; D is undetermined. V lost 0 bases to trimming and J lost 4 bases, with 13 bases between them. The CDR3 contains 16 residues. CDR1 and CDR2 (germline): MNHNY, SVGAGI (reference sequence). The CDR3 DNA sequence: TGTGCCAGCAGTTACTCGAAGAGAGTGATGAATCAGCCCCAGCATTTT. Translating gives CASSYSKRVMNQPQHF.

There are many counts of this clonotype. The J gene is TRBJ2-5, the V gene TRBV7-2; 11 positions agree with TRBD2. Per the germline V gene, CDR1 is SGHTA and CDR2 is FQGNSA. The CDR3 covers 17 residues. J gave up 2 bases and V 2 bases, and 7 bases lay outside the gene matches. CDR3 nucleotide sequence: TGTGCCAGCAGCTTATCGGGGGCTAGCGGGGGGCAAGAGACCCAGTACTTC. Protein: CASSLSGASGGQETQYF.

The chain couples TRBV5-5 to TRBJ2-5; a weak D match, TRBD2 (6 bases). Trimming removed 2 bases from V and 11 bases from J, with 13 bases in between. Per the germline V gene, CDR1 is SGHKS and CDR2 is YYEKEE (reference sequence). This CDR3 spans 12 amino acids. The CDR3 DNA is TGTGCCAGCAGCTTTGAGCGGAGGGAGCAGTACTTC. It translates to CASSFERREQYF.